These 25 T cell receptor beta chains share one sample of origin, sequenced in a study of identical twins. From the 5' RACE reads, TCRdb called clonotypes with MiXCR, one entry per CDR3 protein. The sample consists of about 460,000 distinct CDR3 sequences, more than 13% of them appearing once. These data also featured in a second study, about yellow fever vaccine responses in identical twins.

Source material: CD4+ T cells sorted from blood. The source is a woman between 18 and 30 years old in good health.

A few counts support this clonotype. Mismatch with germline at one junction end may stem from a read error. The CDR3 region has the DNA TGTGCTAGCAGCTTAGGGGGACTAGCGGACTACAATGAGCAGTTCTTC. Protein: CASSLGGLADYNEQFF. The chain couples TRBV7-7 to TRBJ2-1, with TRBD2 matching 11 bases. Germline V CDR1 and CDR2: SSHAT, FNYEAQ (reference sequence). CDR3 size: 16 residues.

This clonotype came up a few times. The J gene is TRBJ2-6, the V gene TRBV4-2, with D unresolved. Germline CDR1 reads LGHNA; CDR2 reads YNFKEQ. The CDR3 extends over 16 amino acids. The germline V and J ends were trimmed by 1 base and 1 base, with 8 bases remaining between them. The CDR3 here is CASSQAIGSGANVLTF. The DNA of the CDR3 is TGTGCCAGCAGCCAAGCAATTGGTTCTGGGGCCAACGTCCTGACTTTC.

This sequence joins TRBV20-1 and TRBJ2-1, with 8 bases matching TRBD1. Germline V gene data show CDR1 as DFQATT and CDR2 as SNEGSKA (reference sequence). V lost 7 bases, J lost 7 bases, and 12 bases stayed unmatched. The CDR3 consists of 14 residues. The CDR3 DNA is TGCAGTGTATATCGCCCTCAGGGGGCAAATGAGCAGTTCTTC. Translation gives CSVYRPQGANEQFF.

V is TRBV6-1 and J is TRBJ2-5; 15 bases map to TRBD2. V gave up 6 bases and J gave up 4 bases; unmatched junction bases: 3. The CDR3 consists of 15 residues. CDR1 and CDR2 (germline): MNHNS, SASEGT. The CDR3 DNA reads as TGTGCCAGCAGCGGACTAGCGGGGGGGCGAGAGACCCAGTACTTC. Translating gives CASSGLAGGRETQYF.

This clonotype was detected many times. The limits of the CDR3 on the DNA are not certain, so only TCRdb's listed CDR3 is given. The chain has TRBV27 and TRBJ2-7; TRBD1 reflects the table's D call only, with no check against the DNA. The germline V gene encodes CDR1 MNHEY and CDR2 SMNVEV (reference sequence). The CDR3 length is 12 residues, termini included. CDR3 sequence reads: CASSFGQGASHF.

The CDR3 DNA reads TGTGCCAGCAGTCTTCCGGGACAGCTTCCCTACGAGCAGTACTTC. This translates into CASSLPGQLPYEQYF. This chain uses TRBV12-3 or TRBV12-4 with TRBJ2-7; 7 nucleotides align to TRBD1. CDR3 length equals 15 residues. V was clipped by 5 bases and J by 2 bases; unmatched bases: 9.

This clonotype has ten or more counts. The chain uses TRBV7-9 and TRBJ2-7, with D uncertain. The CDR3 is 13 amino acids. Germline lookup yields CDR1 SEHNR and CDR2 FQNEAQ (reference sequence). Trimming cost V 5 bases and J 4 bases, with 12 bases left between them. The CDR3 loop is CASSPSPAYEQYF. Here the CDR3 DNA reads TGTGCCAGCAGCCCGTCTCCGGCTTACGAGCAGTACTTC.

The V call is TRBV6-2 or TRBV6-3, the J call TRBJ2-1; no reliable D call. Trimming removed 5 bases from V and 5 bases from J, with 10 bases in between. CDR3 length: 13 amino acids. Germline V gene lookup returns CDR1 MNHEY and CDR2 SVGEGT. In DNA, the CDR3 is TGTGCCAGCAGTGGGATTTTAAACAATGAGCAGTTCTTC. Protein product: CASSGILNNEQFF.

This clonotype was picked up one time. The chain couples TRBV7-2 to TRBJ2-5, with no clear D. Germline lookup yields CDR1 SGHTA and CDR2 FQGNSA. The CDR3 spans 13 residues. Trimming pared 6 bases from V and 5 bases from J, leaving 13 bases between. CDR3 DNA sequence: TGTGCCAGCAGACCGCCTCCCGGCGAGACCCAGTACTTC. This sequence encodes CASRPPPGETQYF. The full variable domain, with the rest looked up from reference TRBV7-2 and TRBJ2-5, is GAGVSQSPSNKVTEKGKDVELRCDPISGHTALYWYRQSLGQGLEFLIYFQGNSAPDKSGLPSDRFSAERTGGSVSTLTIQRTQQEDSAVYLCASRPPPGETQYFGPGTRLLVL.

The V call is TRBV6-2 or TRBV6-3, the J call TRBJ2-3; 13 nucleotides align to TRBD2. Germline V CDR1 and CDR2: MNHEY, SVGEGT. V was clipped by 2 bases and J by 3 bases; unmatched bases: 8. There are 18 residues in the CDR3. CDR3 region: CASSYPSGLAGATDTQYF. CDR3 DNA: TGTGCCAGCAGTTACCCCTCAGGACTAGCGGGAGCAACAGATACGCAGTATTTT.

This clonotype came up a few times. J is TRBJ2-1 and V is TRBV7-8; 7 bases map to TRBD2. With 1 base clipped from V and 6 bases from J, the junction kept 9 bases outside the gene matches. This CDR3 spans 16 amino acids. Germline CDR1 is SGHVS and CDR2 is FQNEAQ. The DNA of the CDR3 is TGTGCCAGCAGCTTAGGCGGGACGGGAGGTTTCAATGAGCAGTTCTTC. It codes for CASSLGGTGGFNEQFF.

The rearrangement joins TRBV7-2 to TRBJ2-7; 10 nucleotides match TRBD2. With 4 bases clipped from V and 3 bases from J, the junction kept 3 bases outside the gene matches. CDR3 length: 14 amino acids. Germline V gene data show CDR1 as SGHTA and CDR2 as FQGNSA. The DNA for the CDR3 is TGTGCCAGCAGCTATAGCGGGGGGAACTACGAGCAGTACTTC. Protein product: CASSYSGGNYEQYF.

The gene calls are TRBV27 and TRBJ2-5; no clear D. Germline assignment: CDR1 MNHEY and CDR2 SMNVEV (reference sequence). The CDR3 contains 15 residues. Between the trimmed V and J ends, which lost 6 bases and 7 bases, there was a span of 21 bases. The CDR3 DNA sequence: TGTGCCAGCAGCTTAAGGCCTCTAGGCCTCGGGACCCAGTACTTC. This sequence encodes CASSLRPLGLGTQYF.

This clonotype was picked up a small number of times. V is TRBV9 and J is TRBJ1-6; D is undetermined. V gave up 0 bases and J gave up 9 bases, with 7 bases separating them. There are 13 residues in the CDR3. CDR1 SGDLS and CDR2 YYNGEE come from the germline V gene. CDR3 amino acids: CASSVGSASPLHF. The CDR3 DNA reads TGTGCCAGCAGCGTAGGCTCAGCTTCACCCCTCCACTTT. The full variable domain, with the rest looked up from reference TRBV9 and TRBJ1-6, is DSGVTQTPKHLITATGQRVTLRCSPRSGDLSVYWYQQSLDQGLQFLIQYYNGEERAKGNILERFSAQQFPDLHSELNLSSLELGDSALYFCASSVGSASPLHFGNGTRLTVT.

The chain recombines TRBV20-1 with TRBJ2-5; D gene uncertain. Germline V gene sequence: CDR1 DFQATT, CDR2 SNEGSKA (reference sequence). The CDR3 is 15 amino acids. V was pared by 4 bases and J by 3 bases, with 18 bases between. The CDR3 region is CSANQYRISKETQYF. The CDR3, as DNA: TGCAGTGCTAACCAGTACCGGATATCGAAAGAGACCCAGTACTTC.

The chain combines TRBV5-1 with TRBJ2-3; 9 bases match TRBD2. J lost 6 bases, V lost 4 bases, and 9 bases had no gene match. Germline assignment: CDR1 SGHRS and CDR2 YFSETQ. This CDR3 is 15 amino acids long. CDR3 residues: CASSLGSSGVDTQYF. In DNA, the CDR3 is TGCGCCAGCAGCCTAGGGTCTAGCGGGGTGGATACGCAGTATTTT.

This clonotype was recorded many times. CDR3 sequence: CASSLVSSYNEQFF. CDR3 in DNA: TGTGCCAGCAGCCTCGTTAGCTCCTACAATGAGCAGTTCTTC. V gene TRBV3-1 combines with J gene TRBJ2-1; D remains unclear. The V end was cut by 4 bases, the J end by 0 bases, with 7 bases between. Germline values: CDR1 LGHDT, CDR2 YNNKEL (reference sequence). There are 14 residues in the CDR3.

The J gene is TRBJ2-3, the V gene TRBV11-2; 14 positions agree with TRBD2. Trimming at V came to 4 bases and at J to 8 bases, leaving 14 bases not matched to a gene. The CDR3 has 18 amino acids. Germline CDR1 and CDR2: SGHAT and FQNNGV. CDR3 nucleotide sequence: TGTGCCAGCAGCTCCCGCCCGACTAGCGGGAGGGCCGGGGGTACGCAGTATTTT. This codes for CASSSRPTSGRAGGTQYF.

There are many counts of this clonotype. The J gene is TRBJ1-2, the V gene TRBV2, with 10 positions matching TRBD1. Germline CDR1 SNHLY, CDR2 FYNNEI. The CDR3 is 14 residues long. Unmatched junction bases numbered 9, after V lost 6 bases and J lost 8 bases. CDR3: CASSSQGTGDGYTF. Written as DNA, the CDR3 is TGTGCCAGCAGCTCTCAAGGGACAGGGGACGGCTACACCTTC. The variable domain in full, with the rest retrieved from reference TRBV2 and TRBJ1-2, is EPEVTQTPSHQVTQMGQEVILRCVPISNHLYFYWYRQILGQKVEFLVSFYNNEISEKSEIFDDQFSVERPDGSNFTLKIRSTKLEDSAMYFCASSSQGTGDGYTFGSGTRLTVV.

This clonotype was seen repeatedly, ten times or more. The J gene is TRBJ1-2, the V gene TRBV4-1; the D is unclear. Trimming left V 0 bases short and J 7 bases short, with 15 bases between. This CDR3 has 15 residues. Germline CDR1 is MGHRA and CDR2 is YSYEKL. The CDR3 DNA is TGCGCCAGCAGCCAAGATCTCAACGCGTCGGGTGGCTACACCTTC. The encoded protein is CASSQDLNASGGYTF.

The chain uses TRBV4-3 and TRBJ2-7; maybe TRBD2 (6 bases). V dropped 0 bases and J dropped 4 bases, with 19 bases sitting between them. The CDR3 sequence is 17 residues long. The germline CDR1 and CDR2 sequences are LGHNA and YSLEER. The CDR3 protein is CASSQEVLVAANYEQYF. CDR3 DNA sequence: TGCGCCAGCAGCCAAGAGGTGCTGGTAGCGGCAAATTACGAGCAGTACTTC.

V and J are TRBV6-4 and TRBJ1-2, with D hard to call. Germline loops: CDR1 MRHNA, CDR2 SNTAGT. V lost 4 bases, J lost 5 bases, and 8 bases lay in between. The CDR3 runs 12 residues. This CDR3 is CASSGGSYGYTF. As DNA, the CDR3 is TGTGCCAGCAGTGGGGGATCATATGGCTACACCTTC.

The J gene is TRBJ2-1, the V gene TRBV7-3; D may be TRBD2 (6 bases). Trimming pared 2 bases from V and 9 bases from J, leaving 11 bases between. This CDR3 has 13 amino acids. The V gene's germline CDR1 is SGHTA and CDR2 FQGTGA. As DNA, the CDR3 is TGTGCCAGCAGCTTAGAACTAGCCAGTGAGCAGTTCTTC. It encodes CASSLELASEQFF.

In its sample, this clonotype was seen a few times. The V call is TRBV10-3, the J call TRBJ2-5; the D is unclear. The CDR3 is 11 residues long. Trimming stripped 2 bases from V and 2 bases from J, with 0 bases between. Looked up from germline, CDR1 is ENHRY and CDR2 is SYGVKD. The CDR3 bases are TGTGCCATCAGTGAGCAAGAGACCCAGTACTTC. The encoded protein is CAISEQETQYF.

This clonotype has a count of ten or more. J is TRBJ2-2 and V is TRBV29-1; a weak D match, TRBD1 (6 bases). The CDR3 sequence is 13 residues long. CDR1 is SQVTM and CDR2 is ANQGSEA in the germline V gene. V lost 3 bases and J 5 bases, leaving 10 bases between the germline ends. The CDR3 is CSVDGGNTGELFF. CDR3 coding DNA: TGCAGCGTTGATGGGGGCAATACCGGGGAGCTGTTTTTT.